This T cell receptor beta chain was obtained from a study of T cells after yellow fever vaccination. Notes on this clonotype: Its antigen is as yet unknown.

A single record per CDR3 protein comes from TCRdb applying MiXCR to the 5' RACE reads. The sample lists a few hundred thousand distinct CDR3 sequences, around an eighth occurring once. Study results and caveats: Once the booster was given, most primary-vaccination clones reappeared, at about 96% for CD4 and 88% for CD8. Compared with primary, the secondary response was weaker and peaked at day 5, not 15. Contamination by abundant bulk-population clonotypes could be present in FACS-sorted repertoires. A minor fraction of clonotypes spanned both CD4 and CD8 compartments.

The CDR3 is made up of 14 amino acids. V lost 7 bases and J lost 0, with 12 bases in between. Looked up from germline, CDR1 is LNHDA and CDR2 is SQIVND (reference sequence). The genes are TRBV19 and TRBJ1-2, with D perhaps TRBD1 (5 bases). The sequence was obtained from a man aged 18-30 years who received the YFV17D yellow fever vaccine. The starting material was CD4+ T cells sorted from PBMCs, obtained 15 days after the yellow fever booster vaccination. This chain's CDR3 is CASTLGPSNYGYTF. The CDR3, as DNA: TGTGCCAGTACCTTGGGACCGTCTAACTATGGCTACACCTTC.